These 14 T cell receptor beta chains came from one sample sequenced in a study of spatial heterogeneity in lung cancer. The sample's time point: sample taken at primary tumor resection. TCRs were sequenced from unsorted whole RNA of tumor, nontumor lung or PBMC. TCRdb re-derived calls from the 5' RACE reads in MiXCR, one entry per CDR3 protein. The data contain some 87,000 distinct CDR3 sequences, roughly 8.7% of them singletons. The sample consisted of PBMCs, taken at surgery. The receptors derive from a male donor with early-stage non-small cell lung cancer.

There are many counts of this clonotype. V is TRBV29-1 and J is TRBJ2-5, with 7 nucleotides matching TRBD2. The CDR3 has 11 amino acids. The germline V gene encodes CDR1 SQVTM and CDR2 ANQGSEA. The trim removed 8 bases at V and 9 bases at J, leaving 9 bases unmatched. The CDR3 coding sequence is TGCAGCTTTAGCGGGCCCCGGTCCCAGTACTTC. Amino acid sequence: CSFSGPRSQYF.

The genes are TRBV20-1 and TRBJ2-2; a weak D match, TRBD2 (5 bases). Trimming stripped 0 bases from V and 2 bases from J, with 7 bases between. Per germline, CDR1 DFQATT and CDR2 SNEGSKA (reference sequence). This CDR3 has 14 residues. CDR3 sequence: CSARERENTGELFF. CDR3 coding DNA: TGCAGTGCTAGAGAGAGGGAAAACACCGGGGAGCTGTTTTTT.

This clonotype was observed a few times. V and J are TRBV15 and TRBJ1-5, with D perhaps matching TRBD1 (6 bases). The CDR3 is 15 residues long. Trimming pared 6 bases from V and 5 bases from J, leaving 17 bases between. Germline CDR1 is LNHNV and CDR2 is YYDKDF (reference sequence). The CDR3 spells CATSVTGWGHQPQHF. DNA of the CDR3: TGTGCCACCAGTGTTACAGGGTGGGGACATCAGCCCCAGCATTTT.

In its sample, this clonotype was seen a few times. The chain links TRBV20-1 to TRBJ1-2; 8 bases line up with TRBD1. The CDR3 runs to 14 residues. J gave up 4 bases and V 5 bases, and 9 bases lay outside the gene matches. The V gene's germline CDR1 is DFQATT and CDR2 SNEGSKA (reference sequence). In DNA form, the CDR3 reads TGCAGTGCTCCAACAGGGGGGACCCTCTATGGCTACACCTTC. Protein: CSAPTGGTLYGYTF.

This clonotype was recorded many times. The rearrangement uses TRBV5-1 and TRBJ2-5; D not resolved. The CDR3 extends over 12 amino acids. Trimming pared 1 base from V and 4 bases from J, leaving 5 bases between. Per the germline V gene, CDR1 is SGHRS and CDR2 is YFSETQ. The chain's CDR3 is CASSLPGETQYF. The CDR3 DNA is TGCGCCAGCAGCTTGCCGGGAGAGACCCAGTACTTC.

This clonotype was seen at least ten times. The J gene is TRBJ1-5, the V gene TRBV3-1; no firm D call. Deletions cut 1 base from V and 5 bases from J, with 6 bases between. Germline V CDR1 and CDR2: LGHDT, YNNKEL (reference sequence). This CDR3 contains 13 residues. CDR3 protein: CASSQGPYQPQHF. Written as DNA, the CDR3 is TGTGCCAGCAGCCAAGGGCCCTATCAGCCCCAGCATTTT. Complete variable domain (other parts from reference TRBV3-1 and TRBJ1-5): DTAVSQTPKYLVTQMGNDKSIKCEQNLGHDTMYWYKQDSKKFLKIMFSYNNKELIINETVPNRFSPKSPDKAHLNLHINSLELGDSAVYFCASSQGPYQPQHFGDGTRLSIL.

The V gene is TRBV11-1, the J gene TRBJ1-2; 10 bases align to TRBD1. From germline, CDR1 is SGHAT and CDR2 FQDESV (reference sequence). With V trimmed by 5 bases and J by 7 bases, 4 bases remained unmatched. The CDR3 length is 13 residues. CDR3 region: CASSRDRGSGYTF. In DNA, the CDR3 is TGTGCCAGCAGCCGGGACAGGGGAAGTGGCTACACCTTC.

This clonotype appeared many times. V and J are TRBV28 and TRBJ1-5, with D possibly being TRBD1 (6 bases). Germline V gene sequence: CDR1 MDHEN, CDR2 SYDVKM. V lost 1 base, J lost 0 bases, and 22 bases lay in between. There are 20 residues in the CDR3. CDR3 DNA sequence: TGTGCCAGCAGTTTATATAGAGGGGCAGGGGCCAAGACTAGCAATCAGCCCCAGCATTTT. This gives the protein CASSLYRGAGAKTSNQPQHF.

The chain employs TRBV12-3 or TRBV12-4 and TRBJ1-4; possibly TRBD1 for D (5 bases). The CDR3 is 12 amino acids. Trimming took off 5 bases at V and 7 bases at J, with 8 bases between the two ends. CDR3: CASSLDSEKLFF. For the CDR3, the DNA is TGTGCCAGCAGTCTCGACAGTGAAAAACTGTTTTTT.

This clonotype was counted ten times or more. This rearrangement joins TRBV7-2 to TRBJ2-2; 8 bases map to TRBD2. The CDR3 sequence is 13 residues long. V lost 5 bases and J lost 7; bases outside the gene matches: 3. The germline V gene has CDR1 SGHTA and CDR2 FQGNSA. For the CDR3, the DNA is TGTGCCAGCAGCCGCGGGGGGAACGGGGAGCTGTTTTTT. Translating it yields CASSRGGNGELFF.

There are a few counts of this clonotype. V is TRBV9 and J is TRBJ2-1; the match to TRBD1 covers 8 bases. CDR1 and CDR2 (germline): SGDLS, YYNGEE. V trimming: 0 bases; J trimming: 3 bases; junction bases outside the gene matches: 11. CDR3 size: 18 residues. The CDR3 DNA sequence: TGTGCCAGCAGCGTAGCTGCTCCGGGACAGGCATTCTACAATGAGCAGTTCTTC. Translation gives CASSVAAPGQAFYNEQFF.

This clonotype turned up a few times. V is TRBV15 and J is TRBJ2-1, with TRBD1 as a possible D gene (6 bases). The V end lost 3 bases, the J end lost 6 bases, and 18 bases lay between the germline ends. The length of the CDR3 is 16 residues. Per germline, CDR1 LNHNV and CDR2 YYDKDF (reference sequence). The CDR3 sequence is CATSRGGQILGNEQFF. The CDR3 DNA sequence: TGTGCCACCAGCAGGGGTGGACAGATCTTAGGCAATGAGCAGTTCTTC.

This clonotype was found many times. The chain couples TRBV2 to TRBJ1-2; D unresolved. The CDR3 sequence is 11 residues long. The germline V gene has CDR1 SNHLY and CDR2 FYNNEI. V was pared by 4 bases and J by 5 bases, with 5 bases between. CDR3 DNA: TGTGCCAGCAGTGTGGGGTATGGCTACACCTTC. This encodes CASSVGYGYTF.

In this sample, this clonotype turned up many times. This chain joins TRBV12-3 or TRBV12-4 and TRBJ2-6; possibly TRBD1 for D (5 bases). Trimming took off 6 bases at V and 0 bases at J, with 15 bases between the two ends. The CDR3 is 17 residues long. The CDR3 here is CASSPLGVSSGANVLTF. The CDR3 coding sequence is TGTGCCAGCAGCCCTCTAGGGGTTTCCTCTGGGGCCAACGTCCTGACTTTC.